The present entry profiles one T cell receptor beta chain with its context. Its specificity is unknown. The sample belongs to a study of T cell responses to AZD1222 COVID-19 vaccine. The repertoire was sequenced with immunoSEQ multiplex PCR; TCRdb's copy has only in-frame clones and lacks some. Here the sample spans 130,000 or so clones, around nine tenths being singletons. Trimming took off 1 base at V and 3 bases at J, with 6 bases between the two ends. The CDR3 spans 13 residues. Germline lookup yields CDR1 SGDLS and CDR2 YYNGEE. Study-level findings and limits: The study found Spike-specific TCR breadth and depth rose after two AZD1222 doses. Donors skewed white British and female; clonal diversity was possibly underestimated. CD4 TCRs associated with vaccination spanned spike, dominating at 160-218 and 743-854. Just a handful of AZD1222 recipients were seropositive at baseline.

The V call is TRBV9, the J call TRBJ2-3; no firm D call. The sequences come from peripheral blood, collected on day 0 of AZD1222 vaccination. This TCR derives from an adult in good health. This CDR3 is CASSVSPTDTQYF. The CDR3 DNA reads as TGTGCCAGCAGCGTAAGTCCGACAGATACGCAGTATTTT.